This T cell receptor (beta chain) is from a study of Ad26.COV2.S vaccination and SARS-CoV-2 variants. General study findings and limits: Placebo recipients trailed vaccine recipients in spike-specific TCR breadth.

Treatment: approximately 18 received Ad26.COV2.S at low or high dose, single or two shots; several received placebo; per-sample allocation not given. Samples came from day 63 after the first vaccine or placebo injection. V lost 10 bases and J lost 4; bases outside the gene matches: 9. CDR1 and CDR2 (germline): LGHDT, YNNKEL (reference sequence). The CDR3 extends over 13 amino acids. The protocol was immunoSEQ multiplex PCR, while the TCRdb copy is restricted to in-frame clones and leaves out a portion. This repertoire shows about 320,000 clones, just over 85% found once; its top ten account for 1.5% to 2.5%. In the case of this clone: Its target is unknown.

This TCR derives from a person between 18 and 65 years old who received the Ad26.COV2.S COVID-19 vaccine or a placebo. V is TRBV3-1 (or the pseudogene TRBV3-2) and J is TRBJ1-2; 7 nucleotides agree with TRBD1. The sample here was peripheral blood, taken in a trial of Ad26.COV2.S vaccine versus placebo. This chain's CDR3 is CATSKQGVYGYTF. CDR3 coding DNA: TGTGCCACCTCGAAGCAGGGGGTCTATGGCTACACCTTC.